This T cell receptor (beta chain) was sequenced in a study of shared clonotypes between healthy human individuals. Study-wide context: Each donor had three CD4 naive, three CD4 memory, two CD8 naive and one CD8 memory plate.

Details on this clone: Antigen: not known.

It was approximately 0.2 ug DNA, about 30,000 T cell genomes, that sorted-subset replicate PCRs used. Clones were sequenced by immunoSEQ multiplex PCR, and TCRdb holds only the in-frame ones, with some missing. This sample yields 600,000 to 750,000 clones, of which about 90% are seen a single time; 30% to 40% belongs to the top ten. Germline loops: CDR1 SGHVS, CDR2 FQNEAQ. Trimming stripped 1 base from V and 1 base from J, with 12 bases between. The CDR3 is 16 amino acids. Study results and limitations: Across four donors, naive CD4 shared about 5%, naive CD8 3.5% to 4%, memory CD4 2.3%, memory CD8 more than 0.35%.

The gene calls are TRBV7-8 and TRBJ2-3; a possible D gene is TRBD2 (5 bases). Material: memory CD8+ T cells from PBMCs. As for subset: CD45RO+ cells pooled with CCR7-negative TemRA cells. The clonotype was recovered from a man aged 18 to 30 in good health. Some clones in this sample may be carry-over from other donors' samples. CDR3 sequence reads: CASSLGAGVGTDTQYF. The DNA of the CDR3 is TGTGCCAGCAGCTTAGGTGCCGGGGTGGGCACAGATACGCAGTATTTT.